This T cell receptor (beta chain) was captured by sequencing in a study of cytomegalovirus exposure and HLA in healthy donors (dated by TCRdb to about 2017). Context from the whole study: An earlier analysis of several hundred of the donors reported around 280 Gb of sequence data and 117 million unique TCR beta sequences obtained from some 200 million T cells. The study used immunosequencing to profile the T cell repertoires of more than 650 subjects and linked those repertoires to cytomegalovirus serostatus. HLA typing included class I and class II loci at four-digit resolution. To predict cytomegalovirus infection status, the study brought together high-throughput TCR immunosequencing, statistical association of individual TCRs with disease status, and machine learning. The genetic ancestry cluster associated with self-reported Caucasian donors included 81% of the 398 genotyped donors. The later analysis used no new phenotypic data to find candidate immune exposures, relying instead on TCR beta sequences and their occurrence across donors. Genome-wide SNP genotypes for about 60% of the roughly 670 donors were used in a later genetic analysis, which treated that subset as a discovery cohort. To decide whether each TCR beta V gene segment behaved as functional or pseudogenic, an earlier analysis of approximately 620 of the donors relied on high-throughput TCR beta sequencing. Donor age, sex, ethnicity and CMV serostatus were compiled alongside the repertoire data. The study was designed to test whether signatures of past pathogen exposure could be identified by cataloging public T cell receptors. Roughly five DR-DQ haplotypes were treated as single units for association and clustering because of strong linkage in the cohort. A separate validation cohort of about 110 different subjects was used in addition to the roughly 670-subject first cohort. Across approximately 400 genotyped donors of the cohort, an average of roughly 250,000 unique TCR beta nucleotide sequences per donor were sequenced, and roughly 20% of those sequences were non-productive. Approximately 330 gigabases of sequencing data and around 90 million unique TCR sequences made up an early release that covered roughly 670 HLA-typed donors. The number of donors typed differed by locus, with roughly 620-630 for A, B, C, DRB1 and DQB1, around 520 for DQA1, about 610 for DPA1, and 450 to 480 for DPB1. All discovery cohort repertoires had been generated on a single sequencing platform. A later analysis re-examined previously published TCR beta repertoires from just over 650 donors and added high-resolution HLA genotyping to investigate patterns of TCR occurrence. Study-wide conclusions, independent of this receptor: The authors suggested that the approach could potentially be extended to other disease states and immunological phenotypes. A group of highly shared sequence variants was considered likely to be a technical artifact of the sequencing pipeline. In a later genetic analysis, fewer N-insertions in productive TCRs were reported among donors in an Asian-associated ancestry cluster than the roughly 640-donor mean. Because counts were too low, approximately 18 rarely observed V segments, including chromosome 9 orphons, were excluded from the earlier analysis of a few hundred of the donors. According to a later analysis, TCR association rates differed among HLA loci, with DRB1 alleles showing the most associated TCRs and HLA-C alleles showing the fewest. The classifier was reported to diagnose cytomegalovirus status with high specificity and sensitivity in both the original cohort and the validation cohort. CMV serostatus was the only immune exposure information available for the cohort. In this cohort, only TCR beta chains were sequenced, and detectable features were limited by the absence of alpha or paired-chain data. Because the 87-base-pair reads could not distinguish some IMGT-functional V segments, including TRBV6-2 and TRBV6-3, those segments were excluded. The study listed 164 TCR beta chains as associated with cytomegalovirus. Presence/absence analyses assumed roughly uniform sequencing depth across donors, an assumption that may not hold. In an earlier analysis of approximately 590 of the donors, most TCR beta V segments were observed in productive rearrangements about 87% or about 30% of the time, broadly matching IMGT annotations. A further reported finding was that TCR beta sequences accurately predicted the HLA-A and HLA-B alleles for most subjects in the first cohort. In a later analysis, around 17,000 TCR beta sequences were associated with specific HLA alleles at a false discovery rate of 0.05. Correlated functional status among segregating V segments might reflect linkage disequilibrium, but an unknown experimental factor could not be ruled out. According to a later analysis, parvovirus B19, influenza, CMV and Epstein-Barr virus appeared linked to several top co-occurrence clusters. Because HLA typing was missing for some donors at each locus, association tests included only the typed subset. Strong co-occurrence of HLA alleles, especially DR and DQ, made assigning TCR associations to individual alleles difficult. Most CMV-associated TCR beta chains appeared to be HLA-restricted in a later analysis, and the HLA associations seemed to be driven largely by CMV exposure. Across donors, most TCR sequences were observed very rarely, whereas some public TCRs were present in many individuals. An association between a missense DCLRE1C variant and V-gene and J-gene trimming of TCR beta chains was found in a later genetic analysis and replicated in an independent cohort. In vitro tests confirmed that three of the cytomegalovirus-associated TCR beta chains recognize cytomegalovirus antigens. Compared with equally common non-associated chains, HLA-associated TCR beta chains in a later analysis were more clonally expanded and had lower generation probabilities.

CDR1 and CDR2 are read off the germline V gene as MDHEN and SYDVKM. The CDR3, cysteine through phenylalanine, is 13 amino acids long. Only CDR3 DNA is held: 39 bases, read in frame from base 1. The cohort comprised under 700 healthy bone marrow donors. All cohort members were sampled while nominally healthy, although unrecorded immune exposures were likely present. The donor tested CMV seronegative and was one of the 352 seronegative cohort members. A peripheral blood sample was collected from each donor, and TCR beta sequencing was performed on peripheral blood mononuclear cells. Genomic DNA extraction from the blood cell samples was performed with the Qiagen DNeasy Blood Extraction Kit. A word on this clone: Its antigen remains undetermined. Nothing much larger sits one base from this clone, and base qualities are not available.

Receptors were amplified or captured by the immunoSEQ multiplex PCR assay. For the multiplex PCR, a mixture combining 60 forward primers for TCR Vbeta segments and 13 reverse primers for TCR Jbeta segments was used. Amplification of the CDR3 region of rearranged TCR beta genes was performed with a multiplex PCR assay on genomic DNA. The Illumina HiSeq System was used to sequence the amplified TCR beta libraries as 87-base-pair reads. The paper's data handling went like this. In a later analysis, approximately 74 million unique TCR beta chains were counted across the 500 to 850 repertoires, and around 11 million of these chains were shared by at least two donors. Raw reads were error-corrected and collapsed into unique sequences with a nearest-neighbor algorithm that merged closely related sequences to remove PCR and sequencing errors. V, D and J gene segments were assigned by aligning CDR3 sequences to IMGT reference sequences. For a sequence to be retained, a match of at least six nucleotides to both a V gene segment and a J gene segment was required. A rearrangement counted as productive if the CDR3 had no stop codons and remained in frame with V and J, and every other rearrangement counted as non-productive. Following IMGT convention, CDR3 was defined as the stretch from the second conserved V-encoded cysteine to the conserved J-encoded phenylalanine. Sequences without an unambiguous match to a single V gene segment were excluded from the earlier analysis of 500 to 700 of the donors. In an earlier analysis of roughly 600 of the donors, a V segment was called functional when productive rearrangements were above 56.7%, and segregating when the standard deviation between donors exceeded 5%. To diagnose cytomegalovirus status from the catalog of TCR beta chain sequences, a statistical classification framework was built. In a later analysis, V and J genes were assigned by comparing TCR nucleotide sequences against IMGT/GENE-DB human TR gene sequences. Using the TCRdist pipeline, a later analysis assigned CDR3 sequences along with most-parsimonious VDJ recombination scenarios. In a later analysis, each TCR beta chain was defined by its CDR3 amino acid sequence together with its V-gene family, and reads lacking a unique V-gene family were excluded. A later analysis removed 592 highly shared, low-generation-probability nucleotide sequences to deal with suspected cross-contamination and a sequencing artifact. In a later analysis, a clonal expansion index for each public chain was calculated from normalized within-repertoire ranks of inferred template counts. In a later analysis, generation probabilities were computed using a VDJ recombination model fitted to out-of-frame rearrangements, and the results were checked against IGoR. Hypergeometric tests were used in a later analysis to score TCR-TCR, TCR-HLA and TCR-CMV co-occurrence, with a repertoire-size bias correction applied to the TCR pairs. To estimate false discovery rates, a later analysis permuted the HLA or CMV assignments 20 times. A later analysis grouped co-occurring TCRs with DBSCAN, adding TCRdist sequence similarity when clustering within HLA-allele-positive subsets. Repertoires with fewer than 30,000 or more than 120,000 public chains, plus five repertoires with anomalous nucleotide sharing, were excluded from co-occurrence clustering. TCRdb's version of the immuneACCESS table is confined to in-frame rearrangements and falls short of the full clone set. An unresolved V gene accounts for under half of the shortfall where checked; the remainder is of unknown origin. V, J and clone size are taken as reported in that table, and D and trimming were inferred from the DNA itself. In all, the sample holds about 130,000 clones, and 75% to 85% of those were seen once. Clones ranked in the top ten supply 1.3% to 1.5% of the sample.

The TCR sequence derives from a woman between 40 and 50 years old in good health and CMV-seronegative. The rearranged segments are TRBV28 and TRBJ2-6; no D gene is confidently identified. The sample taken for sequencing was PBMCs. The CDR3 here reads CAAYSSGANVLTF. The nucleotide sequence is TGTGCTGCGTATTCCTCTGGGGCCAACGTCCTGACTTTC.